Listed below are T cell receptor beta chains from one sample, sequenced in a study of cytomegalovirus exposure and HLA in healthy donors. The assay was immunoSEQ multiplex PCR, and TCRdb's table has in-frame clones only and misses some. This sample's table has about 34,000 clones. Sequenced sample: PBMCs. These receptors all stem from a woman in her forties in good health and CMV-seropositive. CDR3s include the opening cysteine and the closing phenylalanine or tryptophan. Fields, in order: CDR3 protein, V gene, J gene.

CDR3aa: CAWTRGSSYNEQFF
v_gene: TRBV30
j_gene: TRBJ2-1

CDR3aa: CASSLSGEETQYF
v_gene: TRBV28
j_gene: TRBJ2-5

CDR3aa: CAIRDPSRGQPQHF
v_gene: TRBV10-3
j_gene: TRBJ1-5

CDR3aa: CASTMGPGGTDTQYF
v_gene: TRBV19
j_gene: TRBJ2-3

CDR3aa: CASSIRGQTNQPQHF
v_gene: TRBV19
j_gene: TRBJ1-5

CDR3aa: CASQTGVDYNEQFF
v_gene: TRBV5-6
j_gene: TRBJ2-1

CDR3aa: CASSNGGALETQYF
v_gene: TRBV11-3
j_gene: TRBJ2-5

CDR3aa: CASSDTLSNQPQHF
v_gene: TRBV6-4
j_gene: TRBJ1-5

CDR3aa: CASRFYAGNTGELFF
v_gene: TRBV5-5
j_gene: TRBJ2-2

CDR3aa: CASSSGQVSNSNQPQHF
v_gene: TRBV7-3
j_gene: TRBJ1-5

CDR3aa: CASSLASGGDYGYTF
v_gene: TRBV5-5
j_gene: TRBJ1-2

CDR3aa: CASSLRGNTEAFF
v_gene: TRBV5-6
j_gene: TRBJ1-1

CDR3aa: CASSVVGGTQYF
v_gene: TRBV9
j_gene: TRBJ2-5

CDR3aa: CAWSSGQGYSPLHF
v_gene: TRBV30
j_gene: TRBJ1-6

CDR3aa: CASSAMRSLWSYEQYF
v_gene: TRBV23-1
j_gene: TRBJ2-7

CDR3aa: CSVDDATSEKLFF
v_gene: TRBV29-1
j_gene: TRBJ1-4

CDR3aa: CATSSGAGRTYEQYF
v_gene: TRBV15
j_gene: TRBJ2-7

CDR3aa: CASRRDSVGKLFF
v_gene: TRBV5-6
j_gene: TRBJ1-4

CDR3aa: CASSFLPGQGLEEQYF
v_gene: TRBV5-5
j_gene: TRBJ2-5

CDR3aa: CASSLEAEGAEQYF
v_gene: TRBV11-2
j_gene: TRBJ2-7

CDR3aa: CASSLGDRGNSPLHF
v_gene: TRBV7-9
j_gene: TRBJ1-6

CDR3aa: CASSISGLDGYTF
v_gene: TRBV19
j_gene: TRBJ1-2

CDR3aa: CASDTGANTEAFF
v_gene: TRBV2
j_gene: TRBJ1-1

CDR3aa: CASRENRMDGYTF
v_gene: TRBV19
j_gene: TRBJ1-2

CDR3aa: CASSLDRPKETQYF
v_gene: TRBV28
j_gene: TRBJ2-5

CDR3aa: CASSRVADNTGELFF
v_gene: TRBV5-1
j_gene: TRBJ2-2

CDR3aa: CAWSRPDNNSPLHF
v_gene: TRBV30
j_gene: TRBJ1-6

CDR3aa: CASRWTGENKLFF
v_gene: TRBV2
j_gene: TRBJ1-4

CDR3aa: CASSSSSQPQHF
v_gene: TRBV19
j_gene: TRBJ1-5